A selection of T cell receptor beta chains follows, all from one sample in a study of blood T cells in healthy people across ages. TCRdb called the 5' RACE reads again in MiXCR, with one record for every CDR3 protein. Found here are roughly 680,000 distinct CDR3 sequences, roughly half of them singletons; the top ten hold less than 15%. The material sequenced was blood. The source of these receptors is an elderly woman in good health. Both conserved end residues are trimmed from each CDR3.

v_call	j_call	cdr3_aa
TRBV4-3	TRBJ1-6	ASSQEAGESPLH
TRBV11-2	TRBJ2-3	ACRSNPQY
TRBV9	TRBJ2-1	ASSVAGGRAYNEQF
TRBV29-1	TRBJ2-1	SVDHIQYNEQF
TRBV2	TRBJ2-5	ASRAGREETQY
TRBV4-1	TRBJ2-5	ASSQEASARGEETQY
TRBV29-1	TRBJ1-1	SVERTHTEAF
TRBV13	TRBJ2-1	ASSSKDEGNEQF
TRBV5-1	TRBJ2-1	ASSLGTGENEQF
TRBV21-1	TRBJ1-2	AGITAGYT
TRBV30	TRBJ1-6	AWSHDSSYNSPLH
TRBV4-1	TRBJ2-7	ASSQDRSRPSSYEQY
TRBV5-4	TRBJ2-5	ASSFHRAPLWNEQY
TRBV5-1	TRBJ2-2	ASSNLAGVPGELF
TRBV9	TRBJ2-1	ASSDSGGRSNEQF
TRBV13	TRBJ2-2	ASSSLAGRPVRELF
TRBV6-6	TRBJ2-7	ASSYGLAGESYEQY
TRBV7-2	TRBJ2-1	ASSPSQESNEQF
TRBV24-1	TRBJ2-3	ATSDYGSLPDTQY
TRBV5-1	TRBJ2-2	ASSLAQGAANTGELF
TRBV20-1	TRBJ2-7	SAPGQGKSEQY
TRBV12-3/TRBV12-4	TRBJ1-2	ASRTTGANGYT
TRBV6-5	TRBJ2-7	ASSFAGTSGGQISYEQY
TRBV30	TRBJ1-6	AWSGNSPLH
TRBV9	TRBJ1-1	ASSLAGSNTEAF
TRBV29-1	TRBJ2-1	SVETSGVPGWRF
TRBV18	TRBJ2-5	ASSPERGPQETQY
TRBV5-1	TRBJ2-7	ASSIGTSLPYEQY
TRBV9	TRBJ2-1	ASSVVGGDSNEQF
TRBV2	TRBJ1-3	ASTGFSGNTIY
TRBV7-6	TRBJ2-3	ASSSPLGTSGRPVDTQY
TRBV3-1	TRBJ1-1	ASSRPGGVTEAF
TRBV7-9	TRBJ1-1	ASSASTGTMNTEAF
TRBV7-2	TRBJ2-7	ASSLGPPLYEQY
TRBV29-1	TRBJ2-5	SVEDRREGRNEQY